The T cell receptor (beta chain) described here comes from a study of blood T cell repertoires in COVID-19. About the research overall: There were acute and convalescent COVID-19 samples, and they came from the United States, Italy and Spain. T cells, B-cell-depleted T cells, or PBMCs provided the cDNA or gDNA that served as material.

The CDR3 covers 15 residues. Germline-derived CDR1 and CDR2 are MGHRA and YSYEKL. V lost 3 bases and J 4 bases, leaving 13 bases between the germline ends. This clone was seen many times. The same CDR3 also results from other DNA sequences found in this sample. Authors' analysis steps: Reference gene primers were amplified, and this amplification served to estimate nucleated cell counts. Generated by immunoSEQ multiplex PCR, the TCRdb table keeps only in-frame clones and is missing some. The V and J calls and the clone size are those of that table, but D and trimming were determined from the DNA. Among roughly 220,000 clones listed, 75% to 85% were seen once. The Seattle patients, enrolled during active infection, were followed longitudinally.

The source is an elderly woman with COVID-19, enrolled during active disease. The chain carries TRBV4-1 and TRBJ1-3; TRBD1 is a possible D gene (5 bases). The specimen sequenced was peripheral blood. The CDR3 DNA follows: TGCGCCAGCAGCCAGGTGCAGGGAGGAGGAAACACCATATATTTT. Its protein product is CASSQVQGGGNTIYF.